This is a list of T cell receptor beta chains from one sample in a study of cytomegalovirus exposure and HLA in healthy donors. Method: immunoSEQ multiplex PCR; TCRdb's copy keeps in-frame clones and lacks some. The sample lists about 88,000 clones; approximately 81% were seen once. The source material was PBMCs. The receptors derive from a woman aged 18-29 years in good health and CMV-seropositive. CDR3s include the opening cysteine and the closing phenylalanine or tryptophan. Fields, in order: J gene, V gene, clone size, D gene, CDR3 protein, CDR3 DNA. A D gene is named only where the DNA matches it firmly. Expanded clones get a size class; other rows say once, few or many, or leave the size out.

TRBJ1-1	TRBV7-2	few	TRBD1	CASSLASGQLEAFF	TGTGCCAGCAGCTTAGCATCGGGACAGCTTGAAGCTTTCTTT
TRBJ2-3	TRBV7-2	.	.	CASSRDTPPDTQYF	TGTGCCAGCAGCCGGGACACGCCGCCAGATACGCAGTATTTT
TRBJ1-1	TRBV7-9	once	.	CASSLSAGQDNTEAFF	TGTGCCAGCAGCTTAAGTGCGGGGCAGGACAACACTGAAGCTTTCTTT
TRBJ1-2	TRBV19	.	TRBD1	CASMGQTIYGYTF	TGTGCCAGTATGGGACAGACCATCTATGGCTACACCTTC
TRBJ1-2	TRBV7-2	.	.	CASSLAGSPGRNYGYTF	TGTGCCAGCAGCTTAGCGGGCAGCCCAGGCCGTAACTATGGCTACACCTTC
TRBJ1-6	TRBV6-5	.	TRBD1	CASSFGTGDSPLHF	TGTGCCAGCAGTTTCGGGACAGGGGATTCACCCCTCCACTTT
TRBJ2-1	TRBV19	.	.	CASSPQQLIRYNEQFF	TGTGCCAGTAGTCCACAACAGTTGATTCGTTACAATGAGCAGTTCTTC
TRBJ1-1	TRBV9	.	.	CASSVEGGGTEAFF	TGTGCCAGCAGCGTAGAAGGGGGGGGAACGGAAGCTTTCTTT
TRBJ2-1	TRBV14	few	TRBD2	CASSQAGLKRGVPFSYNEQFF	TGTGCCAGCAGCCAAGCGGGTCTTAAGCGGGGGGTCCCCTTCTCCTACAATGAGCAGTTCTTC
TRBJ2-1	TRBV6-5	.	.	CASRGQGLYNEQFF	TGTGCCAGCAGGGGGCAGGGGCTCTACAATGAGCAGTTCTTC
TRBJ2-7	TRBV28	.	.	CASSLAPGQISYEQYF	TGTGCCAGCAGTTTAGCCCCCGGACAGATCTCCTACGAGCAGTACTTC
TRBJ1-4	TRBV5-1	.	.	CASSTLANEKLFF	TGCGCCAGCAGCACCTTGGCAAATGAAAAACTGTTTTTT
TRBJ1-3	TRBV7-2	.	TRBD1	CASSPGQGNTIYF	TGTGCCAGCAGCCCGGGACAGGGAAACACCATATATTTT
TRBJ1-5	TRBV28	.	.	CASSPRYALGFRQPQHF	TGTGCCAGCAGTCCTAGATATGCTCTGGGTTTTAGGCAGCCCCAGCATTTT
TRBJ2-7	TRBV4-3	.	TRBD2	CASSLGTSGVYEQYF	TGCGCCAGCAGCCTGGGGACTAGCGGGGTCTACGAGCAGTACTTC